Listed below are T cell receptor beta chains from one sample, sequenced in a study of blood T cell repertoires in COVID-19. The protocol was immunoSEQ multiplex PCR, while the TCRdb copy is restricted to in-frame clones and leaves out a portion. Of around 230,000 clones listed, 85% are singletons. Sequenced sample: peripheral blood. All receptors derive from a man aged 45-65 years with COVID-19, enrolled during active disease. Both conserved end residues are part of each CDR3. D genes are given only for firm matches. Clone size appears in some rows only: once, few, many, or a class for an expanded clone.

>-|TRBV19|TRBJ1-2|TRBD1
CASTSQGDSPRGYTF
TGTGCCAGTACCTCCCAGGGGGACTCCCCCCGGGGCTACACCTTC
>few|TRBV7-9|TRBJ1-1|TRBD1
CASSLGTGVASTEAFF
TGTGCCAGCAGCTTAGGGACAGGGGTTGCCAGCACTGAAGCTTTCTTT
>-|TRBV28|TRBJ1-2|-
CASSLGDIYRVGYGYTF
TGTGCCAGCAGTTTAGGGGACATATACAGGGTCGGCTATGGCTACACCTTC
>once|TRBV24-1|TRBJ2-2|TRBD1
CATNPGGTGELFF
TGTGCCACCAACCCAGGGGGCACCGGGGAGCTGTTTTTT
>-|TRBV10-3|TRBJ2-2|TRBD2
CAISESGIAGAFHGELFF
TGTGCCATCAGTGAGTCAGGGATAGCGGGGGCCTTCCACGGGGAGCTGTTTTTT
>-|TRBV18|TRBJ1-2|TRBD1
CASSPQGNYGYTF
TGTGCCAGCTCCCCACAGGGGAACTATGGCTACACCTTC
>-|TRBV25-1|TRBJ2-1|-
CASSEAVGKFNNEQFF
TGTGCCAGCAGTGAAGCGGTCGGAAAGTTCAACAATGAGCAGTTCTTC
>-|TRBV5-1|TRBJ2-5|TRBD1
CASRTGGGETQYF
TGCGCCAGCAGAACAGGGGGTGGGGAGACCCAGTACTTC
>-|TRBV11-2|TRBJ1-1|-
CASSLEVATGIATEAFF
TGTGCCAGCAGCTTAGAAGTGGCGACAGGAATAGCTACTGAAGCTTTCTTT
>-|TRBV6-6|TRBJ2-3|-
CASTKTGTVTDTQYF
TGTGCCAGTACCAAAACAGGGACGGTCACAGATACGCAGTATTTT
>-|TRBV7-9|TRBJ1-6|TRBD1
CASSFDRGLASPLHF
TGTGCCAGCAGCTTTGACAGGGGGCTCGCTTCACCCCTCCACTTT
>-|TRBV25-1|TRBJ2-7|-
CASSEVNSYEQYF
TGTGCCAGCAGTGAAGTAAACAGCTACGAGCAGTACTTC
>-|TRBV10-2|TRBJ2-1|TRBD2
CASSDSPSGGINEQFF
TGCGCCAGCAGTGATTCCCCTAGCGGGGGGATCAATGAGCAGTTCTTC
>-|TRBV5-1|TRBJ1-2|TRBD1
CASAQGASANYGYTF
TGCGCCAGCGCCCAGGGGGCGTCAGCTAACTATGGCTACACCTTC
>many|TRBV5-5|TRBJ1-5|TRBD1
CASSQGQVTFNQPQHF
TGTGCCAGCAGCCAGGGACAGGTCACTTTTAATCAGCCCCAGCATTTT
>few|TRBV29-1|TRBJ2-2|TRBD1
CSVGQGAPNTGELFF
TGCAGCGTGGGACAGGGGGCGCCGAACACCGGGGAGCTGTTTTTT
>-|TRBV4-2|TRBJ2-3|TRBD2
CASSRDTLAGGRPDTQYF
TGTGCCAGCAGCCGAGACACCCTAGCGGGGGGGCGACCAGATACGCAGTATTTT
>-|TRBV18|TRBJ2-5|TRBD2
CASSRTVAGEETQYF
TGTGCCAGCTCACGAACAGTAGCGGGGGAAGAGACCCAGTACTTC
>-|TRBV11-3|TRBJ2-1|-
CASSSKEQPNNEQFF
TGTGCCAGCAGCTCGAAGGAGCAGCCTAACAATGAGCAGTTCTTC
>-|TRBV6-6|TRBJ1-3|-
CASSYPILAGNTIYF
TGTGCCAGCAGTTACCCTATTTTGGCTGGAAACACCATATATTTT
>few|TRBV9|TRBJ2-3|-
CASSPRGLHDTDTQYF
TGTGCCAGCAGCCCCCGAGGACTACATGACACAGATACGCAGTATTTT
>-|TRBV4-3|TRBJ2-3|TRBD2
CASSRSLAASTDTQYF
TGCGCCAGCAGCCGGTCGCTAGCGGCTAGCACAGATACGCAGTATTTT
>-|TRBV3-1/TRBV3-2|TRBJ2-3|TRBD2
CASSQGTSASGDTQYF
TGTGCCAGCAGCCAAGGCACTAGCGCCAGTGGAGATACGCAGTATTTT
>-|TRBV5-1|TRBJ1-2|-
CASSLNEPGVTGYGYTF
TGCGCCAGCAGCCTCAACGAACCAGGGGTTACGGGCTATGGCTACACCTTC
>few|TRBV2|TRBJ1-5|-
CASSVEVPQPQHF
TGTGCCAGCAGTGTAGAGGTTCCTCAGCCCCAGCATTTT
>-|TRBV9|TRBJ1-2|TRBD1
CASSVLGQPIYGYTF
TGTGCCAGCAGCGTATTGGGACAGCCTATCTATGGCTACACCTTC
>-|TRBV9|TRBJ2-7|TRBD1
CASSPQDRAYYEQYF
TGTGCCAGCAGCCCTCAGGACAGGGCCTACTACGAGCAGTACTTC
>-|TRBV28|TRBJ2-7|TRBD1
CASSPSDRVGHEQYF
TGTGCCAGCAGTCCGTCGGACAGGGTGGGGCACGAGCAGTACTTC
>-|TRBV6-5|TRBJ1-2|-
CASSLQGALGYGYTF
TGTGCCAGCAGCCTTCAAGGGGCGCTGGGTTATGGCTACACCTTC
>-|TRBV7-9|TRBJ2-4|TRBD1
CASSLGLDRGAKNIQYF
TGTGCCAGCAGCTTGGGTCTCGACAGGGGAGCCAAAAACATTCAGTACTTC
>-|TRBV28|TRBJ1-4|TRBD1
CASIPGGQFNEKLFF
TGTGCCAGCATACCCGGGGGACAGTTTAATGAAAAACTGTTTTTT
>-|TRBV5-4|TRBJ1-3|-
CASSLWLSGNTIYF
TGTGCCAGCAGCTTGTGGCTGTCTGGAAACACCATATATTTT
>-|TRBV27|TRBJ2-2|TRBD2
CASRIAGANTGELFF
TGTGCCAGCAGAATAGCGGGGGCCAACACCGGGGAGCTGTTTTTT